The 10 T cell receptor beta chains reported below all come from one sample, sequenced in a study of T cells in Graves' hyperthyroidism and ophthalmopathy. Researchers amplified the TCR beta CDR3 regions from RNA transcripts. HTBI primers drove first-round RT-PCR of the TCR CDR3. TCRdb used MiXCR to reprocess the multiplex PCR reads, holding one entry per CDR3 protein. This sample has a few hundred thousand distinct CDR3 sequences, with 14% to 15% found just once. Sequencing input: blood. These receptors were obtained from a woman under 40 with Graves' hyperthyroidism.

This clonotype was seen a single time. This sequence joins TRBV6-1 and TRBJ2-5; D may match TRBD1 or TRBD2 (6 bases each). Germline CDR1 reads MNHNS; CDR2 reads SASEGT. The CDR3 is 15 residues long. V gave up 3 bases and J gave up 5 bases, with 16 bases separating them. CDR3 amino acids: CASSDGGSRGETQYF. CDR3 bases: TGTGCCAGCAGTGACGGGGGCAGCCGCGGGGAGACCCAGTACTTC.

Worth noting for this clonotype: This may be a read error, as it is one base from a much larger clone. In nucleotides, the CDR3 is TGCAGTGCTAGGTGGGGGACCCCTGAAGCTTTCTTT. Translated, it gives CSARWGTPEAFF. The V and J genes are TRBV20-1 and TRBJ1-1, with a weak D call TRBD1 (5 bases). The CDR3 has 12 amino acids. V was trimmed by 3 bases and J by 6 bases, leaving 11 bases between them. Germline CDR1 DFQATT, CDR2 SNEGSKA (reference sequence).

This clonotype has just a few counts. The chain is built from TRBV7-2 and TRBJ1-3; possibly TRBD1 for D (6 bases). The CDR3 is 15 amino acids. Trimming pared 4 bases from V and 4 bases from J, leaving 14 bases between. Germline values: CDR1 SGHTA, CDR2 FQGNSA. The CDR3 loop is CASSSTGRTGNTIYF. The CDR3 nucleotides are TGTGCCAGCAGCTCTACAGGGCGAACGGGAAACACCATATATTTT.

The sample holds many counts of this clonotype. The chain is built from TRBV11-1 and TRBJ1-1, with 11 bases that match TRBD1. Germline values: CDR1 SGHAT, CDR2 FQDESV (reference sequence). This CDR3 contains 13 residues. After removal of 4 bases from V and 5 bases from J, the junction contained 0 bases not matched to a gene. CDR3 residues: CASSWDRGTEAFF. The CDR3 DNA reads TGTGCCAGCAGCTGGGACAGGGGGACTGAAGCTTTCTTT.

The chain links TRBV4-1 to TRBJ2-7; 7 bases match TRBD2. With 0 bases clipped from V and 1 base from J, the junction kept 3 bases outside the gene matches. The CDR3 is made up of 15 amino acids. Germline V CDR1 and CDR2: MGHRA, YSYEKL. The CDR3 DNA reads as TGCGCCAGCAGCCAAGACCTAGCGGAATCCTACGAGCAGTACTTC. This gives the protein CASSQDLAESYEQYF.

Ten or more counts support this clonotype. This chain links TRBV18 with TRBJ2-4, with D perhaps TRBD1 or TRBD2 (6 bases each). Germline lookup yields CDR1 KGHSH and CDR2 LQKENI. CDR3 size: 16 residues. Trimming removed 0 bases at V and 9 bases at J, with 18 bases between. CDR3 sequence: CASSPPSQGRTVIQYF. The CDR3, as DNA: TGTGCCAGCTCACCACCGAGCCAGGGGAGGACGGTCATTCAGTACTTC.

The CDR3 nucleotides read TGTGCCAGTAGTATAGGCTCCAAGCAAGAGACCCAGTACTTC. Amino acid sequence: CASSIGSKQETQYF. The genes are TRBV19 and TRBJ2-5; D remains unclear. Trimming shortened V by 1 base and J by 2 bases, and 8 bases separated the two germline ends. This CDR3 region has 14 residues. Per the germline V gene, CDR1 is LNHDA and CDR2 is SQIVND (reference sequence).

The gene calls are TRBV28 and TRBJ2-2, with 7 bases that match TRBD1. The germline V gene encodes CDR1 MDHEN and CDR2 SYDVKM. This CDR3 has 17 amino acids. V dropped 4 bases and J dropped 1; count of bases not matched to a gene: 9. CDR3 in amino acids: CASSSTGTARNTGELFF. CDR3 DNA: TGTGCCAGCAGTTCGACCGGGACAGCGAGGAACACCGGGGAGCTGTTTTTT.

The chain employs TRBV19 and TRBJ2-7; tentative D call: TRBD1 (5 bases). CDR3 size: 14 residues. The V and J ends lost 6 bases and 3 bases respectively, with 15 bases between them. The germline V gene has CDR1 LNHDA and CDR2 SQIVND (reference sequence). The CDR3 loop is CASRRHRDSYEQYF. DNA of the CDR3: TGTGCCAGTAGGCGACACCGCGACAGCTACGAGCAGTACTTC.

The chain uses TRBV5-4 and TRBJ2-1; TRBD2 aligns across 12 bases. The CDR3 covers 16 residues. Germline V gives CDR1 SGHNT, CDR2 YYREEE (reference sequence). After removal of 4 bases from V and 2 bases from J, the junction contained 4 bases not matched to a gene. CDR3 sequence reads: CASSALAGGTYNEQFF. CDR3 DNA sequence: TGTGCCAGCAGCGCACTAGCGGGAGGTACCTACAATGAGCAGTTCTTC. The whole variable domain, filled in from reference TRBV5-4 and TRBJ2-1, reads ETGVTQSPTHLIKTRGQQVTLRCSSQSGHNTVSWYQQALGQGPQFIFQYYREEENGRGNFPPRFSGLQFPNYSSELNVNALELDDSALYLCASSALAGGTYNEQFFGPGTRLTVL.